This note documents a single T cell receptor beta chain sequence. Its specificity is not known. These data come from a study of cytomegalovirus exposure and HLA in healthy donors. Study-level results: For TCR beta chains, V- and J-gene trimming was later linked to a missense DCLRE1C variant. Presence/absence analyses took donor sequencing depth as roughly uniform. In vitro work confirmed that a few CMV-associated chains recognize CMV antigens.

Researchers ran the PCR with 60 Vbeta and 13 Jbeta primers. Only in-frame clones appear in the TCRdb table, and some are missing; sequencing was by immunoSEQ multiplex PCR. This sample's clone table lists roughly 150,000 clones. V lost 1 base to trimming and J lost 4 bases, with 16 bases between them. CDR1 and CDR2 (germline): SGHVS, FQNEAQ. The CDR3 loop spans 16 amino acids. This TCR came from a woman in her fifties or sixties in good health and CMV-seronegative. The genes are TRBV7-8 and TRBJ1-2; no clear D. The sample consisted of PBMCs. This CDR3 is CASSLEGRIAPYGYTF. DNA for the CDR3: TGTGCCAGCAGCTTAGAAGGGAGGATTGCTCCCTATGGCTACACCTTC.